The 29 T cell receptor beta chains below all came from one sample that was sequenced in a study of blood T cell repertoires in COVID-19. Profiled with immunoSEQ multiplex PCR; TCRdb holds only in-frame clones, not every one. Among approximately 200,000 clones listed, 84% were seen once. What was sequenced was peripheral blood. These receptors were collected from an elderly woman with COVID-19, enrolled during active disease.

The rearrangement uses TRBV5-1 and TRBJ1-1; D gene ambiguous. CDR1 is SGHRS and CDR2 is YFSETQ in the germline V gene. This CDR3 is built from 15 residues. The V and J ends lost 3 bases and 1 base respectively, with 13 bases between them. The CDR3: CASSWGATENTEAFF. The CDR3 DNA is TGCGCCAGCAGCTGGGGAGCTACAGAGAACACTGAAGCTTTCTTT.

The genes are TRBV29-1 and TRBJ1-2; D gene unclear. CDR1 SQVTM and CDR2 ANQGSEA come from the germline V gene. CDR3 length: 17 amino acids. Deletions cut 4 bases from V and 1 base from J, with 22 bases between. The chain's CDR3 is CSVGPRAGGEDNYGYTF. In nucleotides, the CDR3 is TGCAGCGTTGGGCCTAGAGCCGGCGGGGAGGATAACTATGGCTACACCTTC.

The chain recombines TRBV15 with TRBJ1-3, with D hard to call. Germline V gene lookup returns CDR1 LNHNV and CDR2 YYDKDF (reference sequence). V gave up 3 bases and J gave up 8 bases, with 14 bases separating them. CDR3 length: 14 amino acids. CDR3 nucleotides: TGTGCCACCAGCAGGGACCCCATGGGAGACACCATATATTTT. Its translation is CATSRDPMGDTIYF. The full variable domain, completed using reference TRBV15 and TRBJ1-3, is DAMVIQNPRYQVTQFGKPVTLSCSQTLNHNVMYWYQQKSSQAPKLLFHYYDKDFNNEADTPDNFQSRRPNTSFCFLDIRSPGLGDTAMYLCATSRDPMGDTIYFGEGSWLTVV.

The chain joins TRBV28 to TRBJ1-2, with TRBD1 matching 9 bases. With V trimmed by 4 bases and J by 2 bases, 5 bases remained unmatched. This CDR3 has 15 residues. Germline V gene sequence: CDR1 MDHEN, CDR2 SYDVKM. In DNA form, the CDR3 reads TGTGCCAGCAGTTCTACAGGGGGCAGAAACTATGGCTACACCTTC. Translated, it gives CASSSTGGRNYGYTF.

The chain couples TRBV6-5 to TRBJ2-7; 7 positions agree with TRBD1. CDR3 length: 14 amino acids. The germline V gene encodes CDR1 MNHEY and CDR2 SVGAGI. V was pared by 8 bases and J by 7 bases, with 14 bases of the junction left unmatched. CDR3 loop: CASCWDSNLLEQYF. The CDR3 nucleotides are TGTGCCAGCTGCTGGGACAGTAACCTCTTGGAGCAGTACTTC.

The rearrangement links TRBV2 to TRBJ2-5; 7 bases align to TRBD1. This CDR3 spans 14 amino acids. Germline values: CDR1 SNHLY, CDR2 FYNNEI. The junction had 9 bases not matched to a gene; V was cut back by 8 bases and J by 3 bases. This CDR3 is CASGLGQGEETQYF. The DNA of the CDR3 is TGTGCCAGCGGGTTGGGGCAGGGGGAAGAGACCCAGTACTTC.

The chain couples TRBV10-2 to TRBJ1-5; D is uncertain. The CDR3 totals 13 residues. V gave up 7 bases and J gave up 4 bases, with 11 bases separating them. CDR1 is WSHSY and CDR2 is SAAADI in the germline V gene. Here the CDR3 reads CASTSRGNQPQHF. CDR3 in DNA: TGCGCCAGCACGAGTCGCGGAAATCAGCCCCAGCATTTT.

This sequence joins TRBV7-6 and TRBJ1-1; 9 bases agree with TRBD1. The CDR3 is 15 residues long. Losses at the gene ends were 5 bases for V and 4 bases for J; bases not matched to a gene: 8. The germline gives CDR1 SGHVS, CDR2 FNYEAQ. CDR3 DNA sequence: TGTGCCAGCAGCCCCCGGACAGGGGAAAGCACTGAAGCTTTCTTT. Translated, it gives CASSPRTGESTEAFF.

This chain joins TRBV3-1 (or the pseudogene TRBV3-2) and TRBJ2-1; 11 nucleotides align to TRBD2. Germline V gene sequence: CDR1 LGHDT, CDR2 YNNKEL (reference sequence). The CDR3 has 15 residues. The V and J ends lost 4 bases and 3 bases, in that order; junction bases with no gene match: 2. The CDR3 protein is CASSPTSGSYNEQFF. CDR3 coding DNA: TGTGCCAGCAGCCCTACTAGCGGGAGCTACAATGAGCAGTTCTTC.

The chain joins TRBV2 to TRBJ2-1; the match to TRBD2 covers 11 bases. CDR3 size: 15 residues. V was pared by 7 bases and J by 6 bases, with 8 bases of the junction left unmatched. The germline V gene has CDR1 SNHLY and CDR2 FYNNEI. CDR3 sequence (DNA): TGTGCCAGCATTATAGCGGGAGGGCTCTCCAATGAGCAGTTCTTC. It translates to CASIIAGGLSNEQFF.

The chain employs TRBV5-1 and TRBJ1-2; possible D gene TRBD1, 6 bases. The CDR3 runs 14 residues. Germline CDR1 and CDR2: SGHRS and YFSETQ. V was cut by 0 bases and J by 8 bases, with 14 bases left in between. The CDR3 reads CASSLEAGVMGYTF. Written as DNA, the CDR3 is TGCGCCAGCAGCTTGGAGGCAGGGGTTATGGGCTACACCTTC.

The chain recombines TRBV14 with TRBJ2-7, with 10 nucleotides matching TRBD2. V lost 4 bases and J lost 13; bases outside the gene matches: 7. CDR1 SGHDN and CDR2 FVKESK come from the germline V gene. This CDR3 region has 12 residues. The CDR3 region has the DNA TGTGCCAGCAGCCTAGCGGGAGGACCAAACTACTTC. It translates to CASSLAGGPNYF.

The rearrangement links TRBV28 to TRBJ1-2; D is ambiguous. Germline V gives CDR1 MDHEN, CDR2 SYDVKM. CDR3 size: 14 residues. The V gene lost 6 bases and the J gene lost 0 bases, with 11 bases spanning the gap. This CDR3 is CASRELSPNYGYTF. The CDR3 DNA sequence: TGTGCCAGCAGGGAGCTTAGCCCTAACTATGGCTACACCTTC.

V gene TRBV10-3 combines with J gene TRBJ2-7; D possibly corresponds to TRBD1 (6 bases). The CDR3 covers 17 residues. Germline assignment: CDR1 ENHRY and CDR2 SYGVKD. V lost 11 bases and J lost 1, with 27 bases in between. The CDR3 DNA reads as TGTGCCGCAAGCAGTTGGGGGCAGGGCCCTAATTCCTACGAGCAGTACTTC. Translating it yields CAASSWGQGPNSYEQYF.

The rearrangement uses TRBV15 and TRBJ2-1; D is perhaps TRBD1 (5 bases). This CDR3 has 15 residues. With 5 bases removed from V and 3 bases from J, the gap between germline ends came to 14 bases. Germline V gives CDR1 LNHNV, CDR2 YYDKDF (reference sequence). This CDR3 is CATSGASFNYNEQFF. CDR3 coding DNA: TGTGCCACCAGCGGGGCAAGCTTCAACTACAATGAGCAGTTCTTC. The variable domain in full, completed from reference TRBV15 and TRBJ2-1, reads DAMVIQNPRYQVTQFGKPVTLSCSQTLNHNVMYWYQQKSSQAPKLLFHYYDKDFNNEADTPDNFQSRRPNTSFCFLDIRSPGLGDTAMYLCATSGASFNYNEQFFGPGTRLTVL.

The V call is TRBV5-4, the J call TRBJ1-5; 8 nucleotides line up with TRBD1. J was trimmed by 5 bases and V by 2 bases; bases with no gene match: 18. The CDR3 covers 19 residues. CDR1 is SGHNT and CDR2 is YYREEE in the germline V gene (reference sequence). The CDR3 sequence is CASSFPRQGRCVKDQPQHF. The CDR3 DNA sequence: TGTGCCAGCAGCTTCCCCCGACAGGGGCGGTGTGTGAAGGATCAGCCCCAGCATTTT. Filled out from reference TRBV5-4 and TRBJ1-5, the complete variable domain reads ETGVTQSPTHLIKTRGQQVTLRCSSQSGHNTVSWYQQALGQGPQFIFQYYREEENGRGNFPPRFSGLQFPNYSSELNVNALELDDSALYLCASSFPRQGRCVKDQPQHFGDGTRLSIL.

The rearrangement uses TRBV9 and TRBJ2-7; maybe TRBD1 (7 bases). Germline lookup yields CDR1 SGDLS and CDR2 YYNGEE. The CDR3 covers 12 residues. V dropped 3 bases and J dropped 8 bases, with 12 bases sitting between them. CDR3 region: CASSAPGGQQYF. Written as DNA, the CDR3 is TGTGCCAGCAGCGCACCAGGGGGGCAGCAGTACTTC.

This chain connects TRBV18 to TRBJ1-6; no reliable D call. Germline CDR1 and CDR2: KGHSH and LQKENI. V lost 3 bases and J lost 6, with 9 bases in between. This CDR3 has 14 amino acids. The CDR3 nucleotides read TGTGCCAGCTCACCTTCCGGGAGTAATTCACCCCTCCACTTT. This encodes CASSPSGSNSPLHF.

The chain couples TRBV10-3 to TRBJ1-5; no clear D gene. V dropped 11 bases and J dropped 1 base, with 12 bases sitting between them. The CDR3 covers 13 residues. CDR1 is ENHRY, CDR2 SYGVKD, per germline. The CDR3 DNA is TGTGCCTCCGACGCGGGGAGCAATCAGCCCCAGCATTTT. It specifies CASDAGSNQPQHF.

The chain has TRBV9 and TRBJ1-3; a weak D match, TRBD1 (5 bases). V was trimmed by 7 bases and J by 2 bases, leaving 16 bases between them. Germline V gene sequence: CDR1 SGDLS, CDR2 YYNGEE. CDR3 length equals 15 residues. The CDR3 DNA sequence: TGTGCCAGCCAAAGATCGGGGGAGCCTGGAAACACCATATATTTT. The encoded protein is CASQRSGEPGNTIYF.

This chain joins TRBV7-9 and TRBJ1-5, with a possible D match to TRBD1 (6 bases). CDR3 length: 14 residues. The V end lost 1 base, the J end lost 2 bases, and 6 bases lay between the germline ends. Germline CDR1 is SEHNR and CDR2 is FQNEAQ (reference sequence). The CDR3 sequence: CASSLEGGNQPQHF. In DNA, the CDR3 is TGTGCCAGCAGCTTAGAGGGGGGCAATCAGCCCCAGCATTTT.

The J gene is TRBJ1-1, the V gene TRBV5-1; a possible D gene is TRBD1 (5 bases). The V and J ends lost 2 bases and 1 base respectively, with 9 bases between them. The CDR3 totals 14 residues. Per the germline V gene, CDR1 is SGHRS and CDR2 is YFSETQ. The CDR3 DNA sequence: TGCGCCAGCAGCTTCGCCAGGGAGAACACTGAAGCTTTCTTT. It translates to CASSFARENTEAFF.

The chain employs TRBV5-1 and TRBJ1-4, with D possibly matching TRBD1 (5 bases). The germline V gene has CDR1 SGHRS and CDR2 YFSETQ. V shed 5 bases and J shed 3 bases, with 14 bases lying between them. The CDR3 is 15 amino acids. CDR3 region: CASRSKTDPNEKLFF. The CDR3 DNA is TGCGCCAGCAGATCTAAGACAGACCCTAATGAAAAACTGTTTTTT.

This clone occurred once. The chain links TRBV7-8 to TRBJ2-7; the match to TRBD2 covers 8 bases. Trimming cost V 2 bases and J 0 bases; bases outside gene matches: 6. CDR1 SGHVS and CDR2 FQNEAQ come from the germline V gene. The CDR3 is made up of 16 amino acids. Here the CDR3 DNA reads TGTGCCAGCAGCTTAAGTACTAGCGGAAGCTCCTACGAGCAGTACTTC. The encoded protein is CASSLSTSGSSYEQYF.

This chain joins TRBV11-1 and TRBJ2-4; TRBD2 agrees at 9 bases. The V gene end was trimmed by 5 bases and the J gene end by 5 bases; junction bases not matched to a gene: 10. The CDR3 totals 16 residues. CDR1 is SGHAT and CDR2 is FQDESV in the germline V gene (reference sequence). In nucleotides, the CDR3 is TGTGCCAGCAGCGAACCCGGGACTAGCTTCGAAAACATTCAGTACTTC. Amino acids: CASSEPGTSFENIQYF.

V is TRBV2 and J is TRBJ2-2; no reliable D call. V lost 6 bases and J 5 bases, leaving 13 bases between the germline ends. CDR1 SNHLY and CDR2 FYNNEI come from the germline V gene. The CDR3 is made up of 14 amino acids. Here the CDR3 reads CASSAASRTGELFF. The CDR3 bases are TGTGCCAGCAGCGCTGCCTCTAGGACCGGGGAGCTGTTTTTT.

The rearrangement links TRBV20-1 to TRBJ1-2; D is unclear. Trimming shortened V by 3 bases and J by 6 bases, and 11 bases separated the two germline ends. The CDR3 consists of 12 residues. CDR1 and CDR2 (germline): DFQATT, SNEGSKA (reference sequence). CDR3 bases: TGCAGTGCTAGTCCAGGCCGGCATGGCTACACCTTC. As protein: CSASPGRHGYTF.

This chain connects TRBV2 to TRBJ2-2; 8 nucleotides agree with TRBD1. This CDR3 comprises 16 residues. CDR1 SNHLY and CDR2 FYNNEI come from the germline V gene. V dropped 1 base and J dropped 7; count of bases not matched to a gene: 8. CDR3 loop: CASSEGGTGRDGELFF. In DNA, the CDR3 is TGTGCCAGCAGTGAAGGGGGGACAGGTCGGGACGGGGAGCTGTTTTTT.

The chain links TRBV28 to TRBJ1-2; 11 nucleotides align to TRBD1. CDR3 length: 15 residues. CDR1 MDHEN and CDR2 SYDVKM come from the germline V gene. Trimming removed 5 bases from V and 5 bases from J; junction bases left unmatched: 7. This chain's CDR3 is CASSTRTGGKYGYTF. DNA for the CDR3: TGTGCCAGCAGTACAAGGACAGGGGGCAAGTATGGCTACACCTTC.